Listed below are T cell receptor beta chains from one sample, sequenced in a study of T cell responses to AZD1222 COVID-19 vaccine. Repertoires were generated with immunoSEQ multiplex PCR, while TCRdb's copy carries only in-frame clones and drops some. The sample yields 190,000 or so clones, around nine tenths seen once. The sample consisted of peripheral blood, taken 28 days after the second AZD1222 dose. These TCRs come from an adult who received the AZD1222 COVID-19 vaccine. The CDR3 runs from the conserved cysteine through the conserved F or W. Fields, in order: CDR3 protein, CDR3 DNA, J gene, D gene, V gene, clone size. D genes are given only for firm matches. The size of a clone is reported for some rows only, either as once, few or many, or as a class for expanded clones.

CDR3aa: CASSVGDGVAYEQYF; CDR3nt: TGTGCCAGCAGCGTAGGAGATGGGGTGGCCTACGAGCAGTACTTC; j_gene: TRBJ2-7; d_gene: .; v_gene: TRBV9; abundance: .
CDR3aa: CASSPAGTTSGITDTQYF; CDR3nt: TGTGCCAGCAGCCCTGCTGGGACGACTAGCGGGATTACAGATACGCAGTATTTT; j_gene: TRBJ2-3; d_gene: TRBD2; v_gene: TRBV5-4; abundance: .
CDR3aa: CASSLEGGSNYEQYF; CDR3nt: TGTGCCAGCAGCCTAGAAGGGGGAAGTAACTACGAGCAGTACTTC; j_gene: TRBJ2-7; d_gene: .; v_gene: TRBV11-3; abundance: few
CDR3aa: CASSWTGQATDTQYF; CDR3nt: TGTGCCAGCAGCTGGACTGGACAGGCCACAGATACGCAGTATTTT; j_gene: TRBJ2-3; d_gene: TRBD1; v_gene: TRBV7-3; abundance: .
CDR3aa: CASSIQLRQPQHF; CDR3nt: TGTGCCAGTAGTATACAGTTGAGACAGCCCCAGCATTTT; j_gene: TRBJ1-5; d_gene: .; v_gene: TRBV19; abundance: .
CDR3aa: CASSQVTEGSNQPQHF; CDR3nt: TGTGCCAGCAGCCAAGTTACAGAAGGAAGCAATCAGCCCCAGCATTTT; j_gene: TRBJ1-5; d_gene: .; v_gene: TRBV4-2; abundance: once
CDR3aa: CASRPAGRYNEQFF; CDR3nt: TGCGCCAGCCGTCCAGCGGGGCGCTACAATGAGCAGTTCTTC; j_gene: TRBJ2-1; d_gene: TRBD2; v_gene: TRBV4-1; abundance: .
CDR3aa: CASSPSGTSTDTQYF; CDR3nt: TGTGCCAGCAGCCCTAGCGGGACTAGCACAGATACGCAGTATTTT; j_gene: TRBJ2-3; d_gene: TRBD2; v_gene: TRBV4-2; abundance: .
CDR3aa: CATSRDLDGTGELFF; CDR3nt: TGTGCCACCAGCAGAGATCTGGACGGGACCGGGGAGCTGTTTTTT; j_gene: TRBJ2-2; d_gene: .; v_gene: TRBV15; abundance: .
CDR3aa: CASSLRGEASLAKNIQYF; CDR3nt: TGTGCCAGCAGTTTAAGGGGCGAGGCTTCCCTCGCCAAAAACATTCAGTACTTC; j_gene: TRBJ2-4; d_gene: .; v_gene: TRBV28; abundance: .
CDR3aa: CASYRTEKETQYF; CDR3nt: TGTGCCAGCTACCGGACAGAAAAAGAGACCCAGTACTTC; j_gene: TRBJ2-5; d_gene: .; v_gene: TRBV18; abundance: .
CDR3aa: CASTNPSTESYEQYF; CDR3nt: TGTGCCAGCACCAACCCCTCGACAGAATCCTACGAGCAGTACTTC; j_gene: TRBJ2-7; d_gene: .; v_gene: TRBV6-6; abundance: .
CDR3aa: CARKDRGLYNEQFF; CDR3nt: TGTGCTAGGAAGGACAGGGGCCTCTACAATGAGCAGTTCTTC; j_gene: TRBJ2-1; d_gene: TRBD1; v_gene: TRBV12-5; abundance: .
CDR3aa: CAMNRITKVREQYF; CDR3nt: TGTGCCATGAACAGGATCACGAAAGTCAGGGAGCAGTACTTC; j_gene: TRBJ2-7; d_gene: .; v_gene: TRBV5-8; abundance: .
CDR3aa: CASSQVMGGVPVTQYF; CDR3nt: TGTGCCAGCAGCCAAGTAATGGGAGGCGTTCCAGTGACCCAGTACTTC; j_gene: TRBJ2-5; d_gene: .; v_gene: TRBV3-1/TRBV3-2; abundance: .
CDR3aa: CASSLVVAGVSQYF; CDR3nt: TGTGCCAGCAGCTTAGTGGTAGCGGGAGTATCACAGTATTTT; j_gene: TRBJ2-3; d_gene: TRBD2; v_gene: TRBV11-2; abundance: .
CDR3aa: CASSPGRGGSTDTQYF; CDR3nt: TGTGCCAGCAGCCCCGGGCGAGGGGGGAGCACAGATACGCAGTATTTT; j_gene: TRBJ2-3; d_gene: .; v_gene: TRBV28; abundance: .
CDR3aa: CASSKSTGPRTDTQYF; CDR3nt: TGCGCCAGCAGCAAATCCACAGGGCCCCGCACAGATACGCAGTATTTT; j_gene: TRBJ2-3; d_gene: .; v_gene: TRBV5-1; abundance: .
CDR3aa: CASSQDVTANEQYF; CDR3nt: TGCGCCAGCAGCCAAGATGTTACGGCTAATGAGCAGTACTTC; j_gene: TRBJ2-7; d_gene: .; v_gene: TRBV4-3; abundance: .
CDR3aa: CASRNRPNTEAFF; CDR3nt: TGTGCCAGTAGGAACAGACCGAACACTGAAGCTTTCTTT; j_gene: TRBJ1-1; d_gene: .; v_gene: TRBV19; abundance: .
CDR3aa: CASSWDSQNSPLHF; CDR3nt: TGTGCCAGCAGTTGGGACAGCCAAAATTCACCCCTCCACTTT; j_gene: TRBJ1-6; d_gene: TRBD1; v_gene: TRBV6-5; abundance: .
CDR3aa: CASSEGLGGGEQYF; CDR3nt: TGCGCCAGCAGCGAGGGACTAGGGGGCGGCGAGCAGTACTTC; j_gene: TRBJ2-7; d_gene: .; v_gene: TRBV5-1; abundance: .
CDR3aa: CASGQLDQPQHF; CDR3nt: TGTGCCAGCGGACAGCTTGATCAGCCCCAGCATTTT; j_gene: TRBJ1-5; d_gene: .; v_gene: TRBV12-3/TRBV12-4; abundance: .
CDR3aa: CASSPRSSGTEAFF; CDR3nt: TGTGCCAGCAGCCCCCGAAGCTCTGGGACTGAAGCTTTCTTT; j_gene: TRBJ1-1; d_gene: .; v_gene: TRBV7-2; abundance: .
CDR3aa: CASSNRFYEQYF; CDR3nt: TGTGCCAGTAGTAACCGTTTCTACGAGCAGTACTTC; j_gene: TRBJ2-7; d_gene: .; v_gene: TRBV19; abundance: .
CDR3aa: CATSEWGNEQFF; CDR3nt: TGTGCCACCAGTGAGTGGGGGAACGAGCAGTTCTTC; j_gene: TRBJ2-1; d_gene: .; v_gene: TRBV24-1; abundance: .
CDR3aa: CASSQGVYTIYF; CDR3nt: TGTGCCAGCAGCCAGGGGGTATACACCATATATTTT; j_gene: TRBJ1-3; d_gene: .; v_gene: TRBV3-1/TRBV3-2; abundance: .
CDR3aa: CASSVHLAGNTGELFF; CDR3nt: TGTGCCAGCAGCGTGCACCTAGCGGGCAACACCGGGGAGCTGTTTTTT; j_gene: TRBJ2-2; d_gene: TRBD2; v_gene: TRBV9; abundance: .
CDR3aa: CASSLLVAGYEQYF; CDR3nt: TGTGCCAGCAGTCTACTAGTGGCAGGGTACGAGCAGTACTTC; j_gene: TRBJ2-7; d_gene: .; v_gene: TRBV6-5; abundance: .
CDR3aa: CASSYPSNNEQFF; CDR3nt: TGTGCCAGCAGCTACCCTTCAAACAATGAGCAGTTCTTC; j_gene: TRBJ2-1; d_gene: .; v_gene: TRBV7-8; abundance: once
CDR3aa: CASSQKGREGNEQFF; CDR3nt: TGCGCCAGCAGCCAAAAGGGTCGGGAGGGGAATGAGCAGTTCTTC; j_gene: TRBJ2-1; d_gene: TRBD2; v_gene: TRBV4-3; abundance: once
CDR3aa: CATSDPRQGAPPYANDTPRHF; CDR3nt: TGTGCCACCAGTGACCCTAGACAGGGGGCGCCTCCCTATGCCAACGACACGCCACGCCACTTT; j_gene: TRBJ1-6; d_gene: TRBD1; v_gene: TRBV24-1; abundance: .
CDR3aa: CASSQEPGQPQHF; CDR3nt: TGTGCCAGCAGCCAAGAACCCGGTCAGCCCCAGCATTTT; j_gene: TRBJ1-5; d_gene: .; v_gene: TRBV4-2; abundance: .
CDR3aa: CASSQDRLAGGGTGELFF; CDR3nt: TGCGCCAGCAGCCAAGATCGGCTAGCGGGAGGGGGGACCGGGGAGCTGTTTTTT; j_gene: TRBJ2-2; d_gene: TRBD2; v_gene: TRBV4-3; abundance: .
CDR3aa: CASSLRGGDGNTIYF; CDR3nt: TGTGCCAGCAGCTTGCGTGGGGGGGATGGAAACACCATATATTTT; j_gene: TRBJ1-3; d_gene: .; v_gene: TRBV5-4; abundance: .
CDR3aa: CASSLEGISNYGYTF; CDR3nt: TGTGCCAGCAGTTTAGAGGGGATCAGTAACTATGGCTACACCTTC; j_gene: TRBJ1-2; d_gene: .; v_gene: TRBV28; abundance: .
CDR3aa: CASGTAGGTGNTIYF; CDR3nt: TGTGCCAGCGGGACAGCGGGCGGGACTGGAAACACCATATATTTT; j_gene: TRBJ1-3; d_gene: TRBD1; v_gene: TRBV3-1/TRBV3-2; abundance: .
CDR3aa: CASSLGQTGRAYEQYF; CDR3nt: TGTGCCAGCAGCTTAGGTCAGACAGGGAGGGCCTACGAGCAGTACTTC; j_gene: TRBJ2-7; d_gene: .; v_gene: TRBV7-2; abundance: .
CDR3aa: CASSPARTGGEQYF; CDR3nt: TGTGCCAGCAGCCCGGCCAGGACGGGGGGCGAGCAGTACTTC; j_gene: TRBJ2-7; d_gene: TRBD2; v_gene: TRBV9; abundance: .
CDR3aa: CASRPLDRGRDTEAFF; CDR3nt: TGTGCCAGTAGACCTCTCGACAGGGGCAGAGACACTGAAGCTTTCTTT; j_gene: TRBJ1-1; d_gene: TRBD1; v_gene: TRBV19; abundance: once
CDR3aa: CASSLDWTSGRNEQFF; CDR3nt: TGTGCCAGCAGCTTAGATTGGACTAGCGGGAGGAATGAGCAGTTCTTC; j_gene: TRBJ2-1; d_gene: TRBD2; v_gene: TRBV7-2; abundance: .
CDR3aa: CASSLIGVGDYGYTF; CDR3nt: TGTGCCAGCAGTTTAATAGGGGTTGGGGACTATGGCTACACCTTC; j_gene: TRBJ1-2; d_gene: .; v_gene: TRBV28; abundance: .
CDR3aa: CASSQASGTAKNIQYF; CDR3nt: TGTGCCAGCAGCCAAGCCTCCGGGACCGCAAAAAACATTCAGTACTTC; j_gene: TRBJ2-4; d_gene: .; v_gene: TRBV4-2; abundance: .
CDR3aa: CASSFWGGKSQPQHF; CDR3nt: TGTGCCAGCAGCTTTTGGGGGGGGAAAAGTCAGCCCCAGCATTTT; j_gene: TRBJ1-5; d_gene: .; v_gene: TRBV21-1; abundance: .
CDR3aa: CASSQRFEQYF; CDR3nt: TGTGCCAGCAGCCAACGGTTCGAGCAGTACTTC; j_gene: TRBJ2-7; d_gene: .; v_gene: TRBV14; abundance: .
CDR3aa: CASTPTGGRGYEQYF; CDR3nt: TGTGCCAGTACCCCAACGGGCGGGAGAGGCTACGAGCAGTACTTC; j_gene: TRBJ2-7; d_gene: TRBD2; v_gene: TRBV19; abundance: .
CDR3aa: CSARNNEKLFF; CDR3nt: TGCAGTGCTAGGAATAATGAAAAACTGTTTTTT; j_gene: TRBJ1-4; d_gene: .; v_gene: TRBV20-1; abundance: .
CDR3aa: CASSPQGTLNTEAFF; CDR3nt: TGTGCCAGCAGCCCACAAGGGACCTTGAACACTGAAGCTTTCTTT; j_gene: TRBJ1-1; d_gene: .; v_gene: TRBV7-2; abundance: .
CDR3aa: CASSPGAGIHEQYF; CDR3nt: TGTGCCAGCAGCCCGGGGGCAGGGATACACGAGCAGTACTTC; j_gene: TRBJ2-7; d_gene: .; v_gene: TRBV5-4; abundance: .
CDR3aa: CSASSDEQYF; CDR3nt: TGCAGTGCTTCTAGCGACGAGCAGTACTTC; j_gene: TRBJ2-7; d_gene: .; v_gene: TRBV20-1; abundance: .